A single sample gave rise to the 30 T cell receptor beta chains below, sequenced in a study of EBV T-cell therapy then PD-1 blockade in nasopharyngeal carcinoma. Regarding time point: 266 days after commencement of treatment, after nivolumab therapy. The treatment: AdE1-LMPpoly-expanded autologous EBV-specific T-cell therapy followed by anti-PD-1 nivolumab. No antigen has been identified for these receptors. Using immunoSEQ multiplex PCR, the repertoire was profiled, and TCRdb retains in-frame clones only, with some absent. Found here are about 20,000 clones, around 84% of them singletons; the top ten hold roughly 32%. The starting material was CD8+ T cells from blood, obtained at roughly day 250 from a patient whose treatment included autologous EBV-specific T cells and nivolumab. These receptors were taken from a man between 40 and 49 years old with nasopharyngeal carcinoma.

V is TRBV7-8 and J is TRBJ1-1; TRBD1 matches 7 bases. Germline V gene sequence: CDR1 SGHVS, CDR2 FQNEAQ. V trimming: 4 bases; J trimming: 3 bases; junction bases outside the gene matches: 11. The CDR3 runs to 16 residues. The CDR3 DNA reads as TGTGCCAGCAGCTCCGACAGGGAGATGGTGGACACTGAAGCTTTCTTT. It codes for CASSSDREMVDTEAFF.

The genes are TRBV7-6 and TRBJ1-1; 8 bases are shared with TRBD1. Trimming removed 1 base from V and 4 bases from J; junction bases left unmatched: 11. Germline V gene data show CDR1 as SGHVS and CDR2 as FNYEAQ. There are 17 residues in the CDR3. The CDR3 nucleotides read TGTGCCAGCAGCTTAGGGGTTTCCCGGACAGGGAGCACTGAAGCTTTCTTT. Its protein is CASSLGVSRTGSTEAFF.

The chain recombines TRBV28 with TRBJ1-1; the match to TRBD1 covers 7 bases. In germline, CDR1 is MDHEN, CDR2 SYDVKM. Trimming took 5 bases from V and 2 from J; bases not matched to a gene: 5. The CDR3 totals 14 residues. Here the CDR3 reads CASSTGTVNTEAFF. Here the CDR3 DNA reads TGTGCCAGCAGTACCGGGACAGTAAACACTGAAGCTTTCTTT.

The chain is built from TRBV28 and TRBJ1-2; D is uncertain. This CDR3 is built from 11 residues. The V end was cut by 3 bases, the J end by 6 bases, with 5 bases between. Germline V gene data show CDR1 as MDHEN and CDR2 as SYDVKM. CDR3 DNA sequence: TGTGCCAGCAGTTTTTGGAATGGCTACACCTTC. This sequence encodes CASSFWNGYTF.

The chain is built from TRBV12-3 or TRBV12-4 and TRBJ2-3; D is undetermined. There are 13 residues in the CDR3. Trimming shortened V by 9 bases and J by 3 bases, and 13 bases separated the two germline ends. The CDR3 DNA reads TGTGCCAGTGGTCCTGCGAGGACAGATACGCAGTATTTT. Its translation is CASGPARTDTQYF.

The chain has TRBV4-3 and TRBJ1-3; unclear D gene. The germline gives CDR1 LGHNA, CDR2 YSLEER. Deletions cut 1 base from V and 3 bases from J, with 10 bases between. The CDR3 sequence is 15 residues long. CDR3: CASSQGSARGNTIYF. The CDR3 bases are TGCGCCAGCAGCCAAGGGTCGGCTCGTGGAAACACCATATATTTT.

The J gene is TRBJ1-1, the V gene TRBV28; D is unresolved. V dropped 6 bases and J dropped 1 base, with 12 bases sitting between them. This CDR3 comprises 14 residues. CDR1 MDHEN and CDR2 SYDVKM come from the germline V gene. Written as DNA, the CDR3 is TGTGCCAGCAGCCTCGGACCTTGGAACACTGAAGCTTTCTTT. Its protein is CASSLGPWNTEAFF.

The CDR3 sequence is CASSLIASGGFNEQFF. CDR3 nucleotides: TGTGCCAGCAGCTTAATTGCTAGCGGGGGGTTCAATGAGCAGTTCTTC. The chain is built from TRBV7-3 and TRBJ2-1; the match to TRBD2 covers 11 bases. The germline V gene has CDR1 SGHTA and CDR2 FQGTGA. The V gene end was trimmed by 1 base and the J gene end by 6 bases; junction bases not matched to a gene: 5. The CDR3 runs 16 residues.

The chain links TRBV11-2 to TRBJ2-1; TRBD2 is a possible D gene (5 bases). Germline V gives CDR1 SGHAT, CDR2 FQNNGV. The CDR3 runs to 15 residues. V dropped 1 base and J dropped 2 bases, with 9 bases sitting between them. The CDR3 coding sequence is TGTGCCAGCAGCTTAGGAGAGGGCGCCTACAATGAGCAGTTCTTC. It specifies CASSLGEGAYNEQFF.

CDR3 sequence: CASSPGLSGEQYF. In DNA form, the CDR3 reads TGTGCCAGCAGCCCCGGACTCTCAGGGGAGCAGTACTTC. This chain connects TRBV11-3 to TRBJ2-7; D might be TRBD1 or TRBD2, each matching 5 bases. In germline, CDR1 is SGHNT, CDR2 YENEEA. The CDR3 has 13 residues. V was clipped by 5 bases and J by 7 bases, with 15 bases between them.

This clone has just one count. The gene calls are TRBV27 and TRBJ2-7; TRBD1 is a possible D gene (5 bases). V was shortened by 6 bases and J by 5 bases, with 11 bases between the two germline ends. The CDR3 is made up of 12 amino acids. Germline V gives CDR1 MNHEY, CDR2 SMNVEV (reference sequence). The CDR3 here is CASSPSTDEQYF. In nucleotides, the CDR3 is TGTGCCAGCAGCCCTTCGACAGACGAGCAGTACTTC.

This chain links TRBV6-4 with TRBJ2-2, with D hard to call. This CDR3 spans 14 amino acids. Germline CDR1 MRHNA, CDR2 SNTAGT. V lost 10 bases and J 3 bases, leaving 15 bases between the germline ends. Here the CDR3 reads CATKWFPDTGELFF. CDR3 in DNA: TGTGCCACCAAGTGGTTCCCGGACACCGGGGAGCTGTTTTTT.

This chain joins TRBV10-2 and TRBJ2-7, with D tentatively TRBD1 (6 bases). The germline V and J ends were trimmed by 3 bases and 3 bases, with 6 bases remaining between them. Germline CDR1 is WSHSY and CDR2 is SAAADI. The CDR3 sequence is 12 residues long. CDR3: CASSDRGYEQYF. CDR3 bases: TGCGCCAGCAGTGACAGGGGCTACGAGCAGTACTTC.

V and J are TRBV5-4 and TRBJ2-7, with no clear D. V was cut by 0 bases and J by 4 bases, with 8 bases left in between. Germline CDR1 reads SGHNT; CDR2 reads YYREEE (reference sequence). CDR3 length: 13 residues. The CDR3: CASSLDNSYEQYF. CDR3 nucleotide sequence: TGTGCCAGCAGCTTGGATAACAGTTACGAGCAGTACTTC.

CDR3 protein: CASSTMGDRTDTQYF. The DNA for the CDR3 is TGTGCCAGTAGTACCATGGGGGATCGCACAGATACGCAGTATTTT. The rearrangement uses TRBV19 and TRBJ2-3, with D possibly called TRBD1 or TRBD2 (5 bases each). This CDR3 region has 15 residues. Germline V CDR1 and CDR2: LNHDA, SQIVND (reference sequence). The V and J ends lost 4 bases and 1 base respectively, with 12 bases between them.

The genes are TRBV5-1 and TRBJ1-1; 9 nucleotides agree with TRBD1. The CDR3 runs 17 residues. The ends lost 4 bases at V and 6 bases at J; junction bases unmatched: 16. Germline V CDR1 and CDR2: SGHRS, YFSETQ. CDR3 loop: CASSPARNRGQDPEAFF. CDR3 nucleotides: TGCGCCAGCAGCCCGGCCCGGAACAGGGGGCAAGACCCTGAAGCTTTCTTT.

This clone appeared a few times. CDR3 sequence (DNA): TGTGCCAGTAGTACCCGATCCCCCGTTGTAGTTAGCAATCAGCCCCAGCATTTT. It encodes CASSTRSPVVVSNQPQHF. The chain joins TRBV19 to TRBJ1-5; D not certain. Trimming removed 4 bases at V and 0 bases at J, with 19 bases between. This CDR3 comprises 18 residues. The germline gives CDR1 LNHDA, CDR2 SQIVND (reference sequence).

The chain couples TRBV29-1 to TRBJ2-5; 12 positions match TRBD2. Unmatched junction bases numbered 8, after V lost 1 base and J lost 5 bases. The CDR3 consists of 16 residues. Germline V gene sequence: CDR1 SQVTM, CDR2 ANQGSEA. The CDR3 sequence: CSVEGLAGVPWETQYF. In nucleotides, the CDR3 is TGCAGCGTTGAAGGACTAGCGGGGGTGCCATGGGAGACCCAGTACTTC.

The chain is built from TRBV6-5 and TRBJ2-3; perhaps TRBD2 as D (6 bases). The CDR3 loop spans 16 amino acids. V lost 0 bases, J lost 1 base, and 11 bases lay in between. Germline CDR1 is MNHEY and CDR2 is SVGAGI. CDR3 DNA sequence: TGTGCCAGCAGTTACTCGCCGCGCGGGGGCACAGATACGCAGTATTTT. The encoded protein is CASSYSPRGGTDTQYF.

The V gene is TRBV4-3, the J gene TRBJ1-2; possibly TRBD1 for D (5 bases). CDR1 and CDR2 from the germline V gene are LGHNA and YSLEER. Trimming left V 0 bases short and J 6 bases short, with 26 bases between. The CDR3 covers 19 residues. Here the CDR3 reads CASSQDERPGGPIGDGYTF. The DNA for the CDR3 is TGCGCCAGCAGCCAAGATGAGCGGCCGGGGGGACCTATTGGGGATGGCTACACCTTC.

The V gene is TRBV4-2, the J gene TRBJ2-5, with 10 nucleotides matching TRBD2. The CDR3 consists of 22 residues. The V segment lost 4 bases and the J segment 0 bases; nucleotides outside the gene matches: 23. In germline, CDR1 is LGHNA, CDR2 YNFKEQ. CDR3 in DNA: TGTGCCAGCAGCCCCCGCGGGACCTACAGGATAGCGGGGGGCCCAAACCAAGAGACCCAGTACTTC. Its protein product is CASSPRGTYRIAGGPNQETQYF.

This clone has a handful of counts. V and J are TRBV5-6 and TRBJ1-5; perhaps TRBD1 as D (5 bases). Looked up from germline, CDR1 is SGHDT and CDR2 is YYEEEE. V lost 2 bases and J lost 10, with 13 bases in between. The CDR3 length is 13 residues. CDR3 amino acids: CASSLGGAGPQHF. In DNA form, the CDR3 reads TGTGCCAGCAGCTTAGGAGGGGCAGGCCCCCAGCATTTT.

This chain uses TRBV28 with TRBJ1-5, with D unresolved. The ends were cut back, 7 bases at V and 9 bases at J, with 13 bases in the middle. Germline V gives CDR1 MDHEN, CDR2 SYDVKM. The CDR3 has 12 amino acids. CDR3: CASTSQRGPQHF. CDR3 sequence (DNA): TGTGCCAGCACTTCCCAGCGGGGGCCCCAGCATTTT.

The genes are TRBV6-5 and TRBJ1-5; D is unresolved. The CDR3 length is 16 residues. The germline CDR1 and CDR2 sequences are MNHEY and SVGAGI. Trimming left V 4 bases short and J 7 bases short, with 20 bases between. In DNA form, the CDR3 reads TGTGCCAGCAGTTTGTACCGGGCCTACTATGAACAGCCCCAGCATTTT. Residues: CASSLYRAYYEQPQHF.

The rearrangement joins TRBV29-1 to TRBJ2-7; D might be TRBD1 (6 bases). Per the germline V gene, CDR1 is SQVTM and CDR2 is ANQGSEA. Trimming left V 7 bases short and J 3 bases short, with 16 bases between. The CDR3 is made up of 13 amino acids. This chain's CDR3 is CSAYAGTSYEQYF. In DNA, the CDR3 is TGCAGCGCCTACGCCGGGACAAGCTACGAGCAGTACTTC.

This chain links TRBV30 with TRBJ1-6, with TRBD1 matching over 12 bases. With V trimmed by 1 base and J by 10 bases, 8 bases remained unmatched. This CDR3 spans 16 amino acids. The V gene's germline CDR1 is GTSNPN and CDR2 SVGIG (reference sequence). Here the CDR3 reads CAWSAGTGGAGSPLHF. CDR3 in DNA: TGTGCCTGGAGTGCCGGGACAGGGGGCGCGGGATCACCCCTCCACTTT. The full variable domain, its missing parts supplied by reference TRBV30 and TRBJ1-6, is SQTIHQWPATLVQPVGSPLSLECTVEGTSNPNLYWYRQAAGRGLQLLFYSVGIGQISSEVPQNLSASRPQDRQFILSSKKLLLSDSGFYLCAWSAGTGGAGSPLHFGNGTRLTVT.

V gene TRBV4-3 combines with J gene TRBJ2-1, with 9 bases matching TRBD1. The junction had 7 bases not matched to a gene; V was cut back by 6 bases and J by 7 bases. The CDR3 loop spans 14 amino acids. Looked up from germline, CDR1 is LGHNA and CDR2 is YSLEER. The DNA for the CDR3 is TGCGCCAGCAGGATCGACAGGGGGTGGAATGAGCAGTTCTTC. Translation gives CASRIDRGWNEQFF.

Only one count was recorded for this clone. The genes are TRBV7-2 and TRBJ2-2; maybe TRBD2 (7 bases). V dropped 7 bases and J dropped 7 bases, with 19 bases sitting between them. This CDR3 spans 15 amino acids. CDR1 and CDR2 from the germline V gene are SGHTA and FQGNSA. The CDR3 DNA sequence: TGTGCCAGCACCCCTTGGGGGGGGCGAAACGGGGAGCTGTTTTTT. The encoded protein is CASTPWGGRNGELFF.

The V gene is TRBV7-2, the J gene TRBJ1-2, with D unresolved. Germline CDR1 SGHTA, CDR2 FQGNSA. V shed 1 base and J shed 0 bases, with 15 bases lying between them. The CDR3 runs 17 residues. CDR3 sequence reads: CASSLGARLPANYGYTF. As DNA, the CDR3 is TGTGCCAGCAGCTTAGGTGCAAGGCTCCCGGCTAACTATGGCTACACCTTC.

This clone was found once. The V gene is TRBV5-1, the J gene TRBJ1-2, with 7 bases fitting TRBD1. The junction had 6 bases not matched to a gene; V was cut back by 0 bases and J by 1 base. The CDR3 length is 16 residues. Germline CDR1 is SGHRS and CDR2 is YFSETQ. The CDR3 DNA follows: TGCGCCAGCAGCTTGGAATGGCCAGGGGGTAACTATGGCTACACCTTC. This sequence encodes CASSLEWPGGNYGYTF.